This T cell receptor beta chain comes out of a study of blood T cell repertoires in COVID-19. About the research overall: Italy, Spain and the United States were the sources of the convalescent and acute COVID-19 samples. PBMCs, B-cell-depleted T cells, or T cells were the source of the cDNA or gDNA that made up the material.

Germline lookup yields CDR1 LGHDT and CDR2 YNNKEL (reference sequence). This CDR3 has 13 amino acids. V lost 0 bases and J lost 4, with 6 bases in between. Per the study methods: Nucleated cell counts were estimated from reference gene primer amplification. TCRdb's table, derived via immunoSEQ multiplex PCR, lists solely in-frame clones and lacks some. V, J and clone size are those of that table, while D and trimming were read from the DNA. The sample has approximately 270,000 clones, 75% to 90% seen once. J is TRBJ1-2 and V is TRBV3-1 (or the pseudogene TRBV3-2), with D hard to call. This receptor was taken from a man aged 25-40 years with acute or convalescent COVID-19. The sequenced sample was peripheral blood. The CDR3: CASSQDGIYGYTF. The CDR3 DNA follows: TGTGCCAGCAGCCAAGATGGCATCTATGGCTACACCTTC.